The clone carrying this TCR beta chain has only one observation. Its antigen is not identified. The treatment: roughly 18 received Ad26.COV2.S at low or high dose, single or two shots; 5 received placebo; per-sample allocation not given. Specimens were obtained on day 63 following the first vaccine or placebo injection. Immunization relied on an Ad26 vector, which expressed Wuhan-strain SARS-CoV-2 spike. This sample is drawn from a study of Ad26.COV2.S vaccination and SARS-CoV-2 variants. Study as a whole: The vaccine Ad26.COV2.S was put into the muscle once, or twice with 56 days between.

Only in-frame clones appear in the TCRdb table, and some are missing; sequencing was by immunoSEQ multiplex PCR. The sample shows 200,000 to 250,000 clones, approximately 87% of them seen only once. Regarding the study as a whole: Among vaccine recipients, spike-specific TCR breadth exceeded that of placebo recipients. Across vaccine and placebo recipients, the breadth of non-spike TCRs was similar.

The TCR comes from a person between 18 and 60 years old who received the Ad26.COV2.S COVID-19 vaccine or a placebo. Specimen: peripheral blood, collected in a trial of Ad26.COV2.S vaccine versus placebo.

The DNA for the CDR3 is TGTGCCAGCAGCTCGTTCACAGATACGCAGTATTTT. It translates to CASSSFTDTQYF. The chain recombines TRBV11-3 with TRBJ2-3; unclear D gene. The CDR3 contains 12 residues. Trimming took off 4 bases at V and 2 bases at J, with 4 bases between the two ends. Looked up from germline, CDR1 is SGHNT and CDR2 is YENEEA.